One and the same sample provided the 17 T cell receptor beta chains below, sequenced in a study of T cells in Graves' hyperthyroidism and ophthalmopathy. RNA transcripts gave rise to amplified TCR beta CDR3 regions. When the TCR CDR3 underwent first-round RT-PCR, the HTBI primer set was used. One entry per CDR3 protein results from TCRdb running MiXCR on the multiplex PCR reads. The profile shows 560,000 or so distinct CDR3 sequences, 20% of them singletons. The source material was blood. These receptors came from a man in his forties with Graves' ophthalmopathy.

This clonotype was picked up a small number of times. The chain is built from TRBV2 and TRBJ2-1, with 7 bases matching TRBD1. The CDR3 is 14 amino acids. The trim removed 0 bases at V and 8 bases at J, leaving 4 bases unmatched. Germline values: CDR1 SNHLY, CDR2 FYNNEI. The CDR3 here is CASSEAGQGDEQFF. CDR3 bases: TGTGCCAGCAGTGAAGCGGGGCAGGGGGATGAGCAGTTCTTC.

The rearrangement uses TRBV9 and TRBJ1-3; TRBD1 might be the D (6 bases). Germline V gene sequence: CDR1 SGDLS, CDR2 YYNGEE. This CDR3 is built from 15 residues. Trimming took off 2 bases at V and 2 bases at J, with 11 bases between the two ends. CDR3 bases: TGTGCCAGCAGCGTTGCACAGGGACCTGGAAACACCATATATTTT. It encodes CASSVAQGPGNTIYF.

This CDR3 reads CASTRSTGVPPETQYF. CDR3 nucleotides: TGTGCCAGCACCCGATCGACAGGGGTTCCCCCCGAGACCCAGTACTTC. The V gene is TRBV2, the J gene TRBJ2-5, with 8 bases fitting TRBD1. Looked up from germline, CDR1 is SNHLY and CDR2 is FYNNEI. The CDR3 runs to 16 residues. Unmatched junction bases numbered 15, after V lost 7 bases and J lost 5 bases.

The gene calls are TRBV5-4 and TRBJ2-5; D is tentatively TRBD1 or TRBD2 (5 bases each). The CDR3 runs 13 residues. Per germline, CDR1 SGHNT and CDR2 YYREEE (reference sequence). V lost 7 bases and J lost 5, with 15 bases in between. CDR3 coding DNA: TGTGCCAGCGGCTCCCATTGGGGGGAGACCCAGTACTTC. Amino acid sequence: CASGSHWGETQYF.

The sample holds one count of this clonotype. The chain is built from TRBV4-3 and TRBJ2-2; 9 bases fit TRBD2. V lost 0 bases, J lost 6 bases, and 11 bases stayed unmatched. This CDR3 has 18 residues. Germline loops: CDR1 LGHNA, CDR2 YSLEER. The CDR3 here is CASSQDGSLAGSSGELFF. The CDR3 nucleotides read TGCGCCAGCAGCCAAGACGGTTCCCTAGCGGGAAGTTCCGGGGAGCTGTTTTTT.

This clonotype has ten or more counts. The rearrangement uses TRBV6-2 or TRBV6-3 and TRBJ2-7; a weak D match, TRBD2 (6 bases). Between the trimmed V and J ends, which lost 0 bases and 2 bases, there was a span of 14 bases. The CDR3 is made up of 16 amino acids. Germline V gene lookup returns CDR1 MNHEY and CDR2 SVGEGT. The DNA for the CDR3 is TGTGCCAGCAGTTACTCGCGGACGGGAGCTGCCTACGAGCAGTACTTC. This translates into CASSYSRTGAAYEQYF.

This clonotype was detected ten times or more. The rearrangement joins TRBV12-3 or TRBV12-4 to TRBJ2-7; D remains ambiguous. V lost 5 bases, J lost 0 bases, and 2 bases lay in between. This CDR3 has 11 amino acids. The CDR3 nucleotides are TGTGCCAGCAGTGTCTCCTACGAGCAGTACTTC. This encodes CASSVSYEQYF.

The chain couples TRBV6-4 to TRBJ2-3; TRBD2 aligns across 7 bases. CDR1 is MRHNA and CDR2 is SNTAGT in the germline V gene. CDR3 length equals 15 residues. V lost 10 bases and J lost 3; bases outside the gene matches: 13. The CDR3 loop is CAISRGGTRTDTQYF. Here the CDR3 DNA reads TGTGCCATCAGCCGCGGGGGAACTAGAACAGATACGCAGTATTTT.

This clonotype was found many times. V is TRBV11-2 and J is TRBJ2-7, with 12 bases that match TRBD2. This CDR3 comprises 15 residues. The V and J ends lost 5 bases and 3 bases, in that order; junction bases with no gene match: 5. Germline V gene data show CDR1 as SGHAT and CDR2 as FQNNGV. In nucleotides, the CDR3 is TGTGCCAGCAGCCCCTCGACTAGCGGGGGCTACGAGCAGTACTTC. Amino acids: CASSPSTSGGYEQYF. Drawing the rest from reference TRBV11-2 and TRBJ2-7, the complete variable domain is EAGVAQSPRYKIIEKRQSVAFWCNPISGHATLYWYQQILGQGPKLLIQFQNNGVVDDSQLPKDRFSAERLKGVDSTLKIQPAKLEDSAVYLCASSPSTSGGYEQYFGPGTRLTVT.

This clonotype was observed a handful of times. An end of the junction differs from the germline gene, which may be a read error. The V gene is TRBV4-1, the J gene TRBJ2-5; TRBD2 agrees at 8 bases. The CDR3 sequence is 15 residues long. Germline loops: CDR1 MGHRA, CDR2 YSYEKL. The CDR3 reads CASSLGGPGGETQYF. CDR3 DNA: TGTGCCAGCAGCCTCGGGGGACCGGGAGGGGAGACCCAGTACTTC.

This clonotype was seen many times. The chain couples TRBV27 to TRBJ1-5; 7 bases align to TRBD1. Germline values: CDR1 MNHEY, CDR2 SMNVEV (reference sequence). This CDR3 contains 14 residues. Unmatched junction bases numbered 8, after V lost 8 bases and J lost 4 bases. The CDR3 region is CASRGGTANQPQHF. The CDR3, as DNA: TGTGCCAGCCGGGGTGGGACAGCTAATCAGCCCCAGCATTTT.

The table lists this clonotype with many counts. The chain links TRBV28 to TRBJ2-1, with D perhaps TRBD2 (5 bases). Trimming cost V 2 bases and J 1 base, with 9 bases left between them. Germline loops: CDR1 MDHEN, CDR2 SYDVKM. The CDR3 has 15 residues. The CDR3 DNA reads as TGTGCCAGCAGTTTAAGGCGGGCGTCCTACAATGAGCAGTTCTTC. This sequence encodes CASSLRRASYNEQFF.

This clonotype was seen repeatedly, ten times or more. The rearrangement links TRBV28 to TRBJ2-1, with D perhaps TRBD2 (6 bases). Trimming cost V 0 bases and J 4 bases, with 10 bases left between them. The length of the CDR3 is 15 residues. Per the germline V gene, CDR1 is MDHEN and CDR2 is SYDVKM. CDR3 nucleotide sequence: TGTGCCAGCAGTTTATGGGTGGGGACTTACAATGAGCAGTTCTTC. As protein: CASSLWVGTYNEQFF.

V is TRBV24-1 and J is TRBJ2-3, with TRBD2 matching 7 bases. This CDR3 contains 13 residues. V was clipped by 6 bases and J by 7 bases; unmatched bases: 6. Germline CDR1 KGHDR, CDR2 SFDVKD. The CDR3 bases are TGTGCCACCAGTAGGCGGGAGTTACATACGCAGTATTTT. This translates into CATSRRELHTQYF.

The J gene is TRBJ1-2, the V gene TRBV7-3; D not certain. Germline V gene data show CDR1 as SGHTA and CDR2 as FQGTGA. The CDR3 extends over 12 amino acids. The V gene lost 5 bases and the J gene lost 5 bases, with 9 bases spanning the gap. The CDR3 spells CASSRSGYGYTF. CDR3 nucleotides: TGTGCCAGCAGCCGATCGGGATATGGCTACACCTTC. The full variable domain, in which reference TRBV7-3 and TRBJ1-2 provide the parts outside the CDR3, is GAGVSQTPSNKVTEKGKYVELRCDPISGHTALYWYRQSLGQGPEFLIYFQGTGAADDSGLPNDRFFAVRPEGSVSTLKIQRTERGDSAVYLCASSRSGYGYTFGSGTRLTVV.

The chain couples TRBV3-1 to TRBJ1-5, with a tentative D call TRBD1 (5 bases). This CDR3 is 16 amino acids long. V was pared by 6 bases and J by 0 bases, with 15 bases between. Germline V gene lookup returns CDR1 LGHDT and CDR2 YNNKEL (reference sequence). This CDR3 reads CASSDARDHSNQPQHF. The CDR3, as DNA: TGTGCCAGCAGTGACGCCCGGGACCATAGCAATCAGCCCCAGCATTTT. The entire variable domain, with the rest obtained from reference TRBV3-1 and TRBJ1-5, is as follows: DTAVSQTPKYLVTQMGNDKSIKCEQNLGHDTMYWYKQDSKKFLKIMFSYNNKELIINETVPNRFSPKSPDKAHLNLHINSLELGDSAVYFCASSDARDHSNQPQHFGDGTRLSIL.

The sample holds a few counts of this clonotype. The chain recombines TRBV6-1 with TRBJ2-7, with 7 nucleotides matching TRBD1. CDR1 and CDR2 (germline): MNHNS, SASEGT. After removal of 8 bases from V and 2 bases from J, the junction contained 12 bases not matched to a gene. This CDR3 is built from 15 residues. CDR3 nucleotide sequence: TGTGCCAGCGCCGTGTCCCCGGGACAGCCCTACGAGCAGTACTTC. Its protein product is CASAVSPGQPYEQYF.